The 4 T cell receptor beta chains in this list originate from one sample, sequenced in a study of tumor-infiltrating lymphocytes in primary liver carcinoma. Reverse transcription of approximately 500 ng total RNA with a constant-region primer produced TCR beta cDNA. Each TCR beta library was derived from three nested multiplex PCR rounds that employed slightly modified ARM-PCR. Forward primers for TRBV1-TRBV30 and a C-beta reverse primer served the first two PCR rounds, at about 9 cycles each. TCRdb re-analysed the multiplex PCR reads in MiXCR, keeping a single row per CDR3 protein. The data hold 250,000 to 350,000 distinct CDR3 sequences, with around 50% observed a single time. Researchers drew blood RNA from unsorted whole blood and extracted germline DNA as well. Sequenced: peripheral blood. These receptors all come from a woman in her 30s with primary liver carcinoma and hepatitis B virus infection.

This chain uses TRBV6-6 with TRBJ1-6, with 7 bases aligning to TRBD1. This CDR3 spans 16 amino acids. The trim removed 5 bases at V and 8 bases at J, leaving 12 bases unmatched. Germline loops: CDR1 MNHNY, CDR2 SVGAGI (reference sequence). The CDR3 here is CASSMSLTGNDSPLHF. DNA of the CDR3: TGTGCCAGCAGTATGAGTTTGACAGGGAATGATTCACCCCTCCACTTT.

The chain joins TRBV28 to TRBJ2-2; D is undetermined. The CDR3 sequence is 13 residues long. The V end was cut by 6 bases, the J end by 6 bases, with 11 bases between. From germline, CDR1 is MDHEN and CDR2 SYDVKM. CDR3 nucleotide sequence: TGTGCCAGCAGGTCTAGGCTGGCCGGGGAGCTGTTTTTT. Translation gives CASRSRLAGELFF.

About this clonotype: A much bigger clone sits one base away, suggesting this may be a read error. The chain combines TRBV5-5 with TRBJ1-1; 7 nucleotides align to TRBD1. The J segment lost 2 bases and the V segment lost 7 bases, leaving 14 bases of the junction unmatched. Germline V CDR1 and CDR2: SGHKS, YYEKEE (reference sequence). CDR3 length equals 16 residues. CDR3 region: CASVPGGQSLNTEAFF. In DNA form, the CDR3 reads TGTGCCAGCGTGCCCGGGGGACAGTCCCTCAACACTGAAGCTTTCTTT. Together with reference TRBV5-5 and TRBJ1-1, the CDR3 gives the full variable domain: DAGVTQSPTHLIKTRGQQVTLRCSPISGHKSVSWYQQVLGQGPQFIFQYYEKEERGRGNFPDRFSARQFPNYSSELNVNALLLGDSALYLCASVPGGQSLNTEAFFGQGTRLTVV.

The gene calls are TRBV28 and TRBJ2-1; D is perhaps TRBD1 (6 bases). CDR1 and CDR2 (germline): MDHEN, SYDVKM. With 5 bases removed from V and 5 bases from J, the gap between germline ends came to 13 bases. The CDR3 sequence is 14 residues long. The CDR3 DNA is TGTGCCAGCAGTCACCCGGACAGAAACAATGAGCAGTTCTTC. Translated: CASSHPDRNNEQFF.